This T cell receptor (beta chain) was documented in a study of blood T cell repertoires in COVID-19. Assay: immunoSEQ multiplex PCR; the TCRdb copy retains only in-frame clones and omits some. This sample has about 280,000 clones, with roughly 85% found just once. This clone appeared once. The TCR comes from a woman aged 45-59 years who had recovered from COVID-19. Input material: PBMCs or T cells enriched from blood (not recorded which).

CDR3 DNA sequence: TGTGCCAGTACCGAATACGGGACAGGAAATGAAAAACTGTTTTTT. It is translated as CASTEYGTGNEKLFF. V is TRBV19 and J is TRBJ1-4, with 8 bases fitting TRBD1. V shed 7 bases and J 5 bases; nucleotides not matched to a gene: 9. This CDR3 has 15 amino acids. The germline gives CDR1 LNHDA, CDR2 SQIVND (reference sequence).